This T cell receptor (beta chain) was captured by sequencing in a study of shared clonotypes between healthy human individuals. Findings and caveats of the study: Incompleteness in sorted-subset sequencing, despite large depth, was shown by rarefaction.

Among the donors, all were Caucasian adults who lived in Nashville, Tennessee. A deep-level run was used for the assay. The input for sorted-subset replicate PCRs was approximately 200 ng DNA, about 29,000 T cell genomes. Repertoires were generated with immunoSEQ multiplex PCR, while TCRdb's copy carries only in-frame clones and drops some. The sample contains about 2.3 million clones, 85% to 95% of which appear only once. In the case of this clone: Antigen: not known.

V was clipped by 0 bases and J by 0 bases, with 11 bases between them. This CDR3 contains 16 residues. Germline lookup yields CDR1 SGHTS and CDR2 YDEGEE. This receptor was identified in a man aged 18-30 years in good health. Some clones in this sample may be carry-over from other donors' samples. The V call is TRBV5-8, the J call TRBJ2-3; no clear D. Material: naive CD4+ T cells from PBMCs. Described subset: CD45RA+ positively selected. CDR3 bases: TGTGCCAGCAGCTTGGGACACCTACTTAGCACAGATACGCAGTATTTT. Translation: CASSLGHLLSTDTQYF.